This T cell receptor beta chain is from a study of T cells expressing NK-cell markers. Overall study context: Seropositivity for HCMV was found in seven of the eight sequenced donors, with one seronegative.

Study-wide points: One observes that, in several donors, these clonotypes were also the leading ones within the CD3+CD56-NKG2C+ fraction.

5'RACE template switching with UMIs generated TCR beta cDNA. TCRdb re-called the 5' RACE reads and catalogs CDR3 proteins one per entry, DNA excluded. The table for this sample gives some 500,000 distinct CDR3 sequences. CDR3 length: 13 residues. Germline V gene data show CDR1 as SGHDT and CDR2 as YYEEEE. Concerning this clonotype itself: What it binds is not known.

What was sequenced was blood T cells: a sorted CD56 or NKG2C T cell subset, CD4+ or CD8+ T cells, or bulk PBMC T cells (not recorded which). This clonotype was sampled from a woman in her 50s in good health. J is TRBJ2-7 and V is TRBV5-6; TCRdb lists TRBD2, though no DNA is available to test this call. The CDR3 sequence: CASSLGPGGEQYF.